The sequence of this TCR beta chain was determined in a study of identical twins. A single record per CDR3 protein comes from TCRdb applying MiXCR to the 5' RACE reads. The data show about 470,000 distinct CDR3 sequences, roughly a quarter seen once. Regarding the study as a whole: The authors drew conclusions from cross-sectional statistical analysis rather than following the same donors.

In its sample, this clonotype was seen once. Its antigen is unknown. The same sample was also used in a study of T cells expressing NK-cell markers. According to that study: Seven of eight sequenced donors tested HCMV-seropositive; one tested seronegative. A range of about 1.0-8% of CD8+ T cells consisted of dominant NKG2C+ clonotypes in 5 to 7 donors. Once again these clonotypes came out on top in the CD3+CD56-NKG2C+ fraction of several donors.

The specimen was CD4+ T cells sorted from blood. This sequence originates from a woman between 18 and 29 years old in good health.

The chain's CDR3 is CASSVVAWRSDEQFF. Written as DNA, the CDR3 is TGTGCCAGCAGCGTAGTAGCCTGGCGGAGCGATGAGCAGTTCTTC. The chain links TRBV9 to TRBJ2-1; D unresolved. Per germline, CDR1 SGDLS and CDR2 YYNGEE. Trimming took off 0 bases at V and 8 bases at J, with 15 bases between the two ends. The CDR3 sequence is 15 residues long.